The source of this TCR beta chain is a study of T-cell reconstitution after alpha-beta-depleted transplantation in children. Study-wide findings and caveats: Recipient T cells and thymic progenitors that survived were the source of the high TCRbeta diversity seen at day 60 in some patients. Expanded clones from the graft, numbering several hundred, reportedly supplied alpha-beta T cells about two months after transplant. After one year, T-cell counts and TCRbeta diversity mostly came from new T cells.

The CDR3 is 18 amino acids. Germline V lookup: CDR1 MDHEN, CDR2 SYDVKM. Unmatched junction bases numbered 11, after V lost 1 base and J lost 2 bases. Concerning this clonotype: Its specificity is not known.

Using unique molecular identifiers, the investigators prepared the TCRbeta library. TCRdb recomputed calls from the PCR reads with MiXCR, one row per CDR3 protein. This sample has about 980,000 distinct CDR3 sequences, with about 29% found just once. The chain carries TRBV28 and TRBJ1-1; 9 positions match TRBD1. The sequences come from PBMCs, mostly from graft donor cells, collected 360 days after TCRalphabeta/CD19-depleted stem cell transplant. The origin of this receptor is a boy under three years old who had a stem cell transplant for SCID, so the T cells may come from the graft donor. Here the CDR3 reads CASSLYVGGTGTNTEAFF. The CDR3 bases are TGTGCCAGCAGTTTATATGTCGGGGGGACAGGGACTAACACTGAAGCTTTCTTT.